One and the same sample provided the 10 T cell receptor beta chains below, sequenced in a study of blood T cell repertoires in COVID-19. Here immunoSEQ multiplex PCR was the method, and the copy in TCRdb shows in-frame clones only, minus some. This table holds about 260,000 clones, over 75% found once. The source material was peripheral blood. Source of these receptors: a woman aged 45-60 years with acute or convalescent COVID-19.

The chain recombines TRBV4-3 with TRBJ2-2; the match to TRBD1 covers 8 bases. Germline values: CDR1 LGHNA, CDR2 YSLEER. This CDR3 comprises 18 residues. V shed 0 bases, J shed 1 base, and the junction held 7 bases outside the gene matches. For the CDR3, the DNA is TGCGCCAGCAGCCAAGATATCTTCGGACAGGGGAACACCGGGGAGCTGTTTTTT. It encodes CASSQDIFGQGNTGELFF.

The V call is TRBV7-2, the J call TRBJ2-2, with 10 bases aligning to TRBD1. The CDR3 is 15 residues long. CDR1 is SGHTA and CDR2 is FQGNSA in the germline V gene. The V segment lost 3 bases and the J segment 5 bases; nucleotides outside the gene matches: 3. The CDR3 DNA sequence: TGTGCCAGCAGCTTGTGGACAGGGGGAACCGGGGAGCTGTTTTTT. Its translation is CASSLWTGGTGELFF.

This clone was observed a handful of times. The gene calls are TRBV12-5 and TRBJ1-1, with 8 bases identical to TRBD1. Germline V gene lookup returns CDR1 LGHNT and CDR2 FRNRAP. This CDR3 comprises 17 residues. Trimming took 3 bases from V and 0 from J; bases not matched to a gene: 9. Here the CDR3 DNA reads TGTGCTAGTGGTTTCCTTCTATCAGGGGGCATGAACACTGAAGCTTTCTTT. Its protein product is CASGFLLSGGMNTEAFF.

The chain has TRBV2 and TRBJ1-2; the match to TRBD1 covers 7 bases. Germline V gene data show CDR1 as SNHLY and CDR2 as FYNNEI. J gave up 8 bases and V 3 bases, and 3 bases lay outside the gene matches. CDR3 length equals 12 residues. The CDR3 loop reads CASSEGGQGYTF. The CDR3 DNA reads TGTGCCAGCAGTGAGGGGGGACAGGGCTACACCTTC.

In its sample, this clone was seen a few times. The chain recombines TRBV28 with TRBJ1-2, with 8 bases lining up with TRBD1. The CDR3 totals 15 residues. CDR1 and CDR2 from the germline V gene are MDHEN and SYDVKM. V lost 4 bases to trimming and J lost 6 bases; unmatched junction nucleotides: 10. The CDR3 DNA is TGTGCCAGCAGTTCACCAGGGGGCGCAAATCATGGCTACACCTTC. This translates into CASSSPGGANHGYTF.

CDR3 DNA sequence: TGTGCCAGCAGCGCACAGATTTACAATGAGCAGTTCTTC. Encoded protein: CASSAQIYNEQFF. The V gene is TRBV11-2, the J gene TRBJ2-1; D ambiguous. V was clipped by 5 bases and J by 4 bases, with 9 bases between them. Germline V gene sequence: CDR1 SGHAT, CDR2 FQNNGV. This CDR3 has 13 amino acids.

V gene TRBV5-6 combines with J gene TRBJ2-5; 10 bases align to TRBD2. The CDR3 runs to 14 residues. V lost 0 bases and J lost 4; bases outside the gene matches: 0. Germline CDR1 reads SGHDT; CDR2 reads YYEEEE. The CDR3 here is CASSLASGRETQYF. CDR3 nucleotides: TGTGCCAGCAGCTTGGCTAGCGGGAGAGAGACCCAGTACTTC.

This clone was recorded only once. The chain links TRBV19 to TRBJ1-5, with TRBD1 as a possible D gene (5 bases). Germline CDR1 reads LNHDA; CDR2 reads SQIVND (reference sequence). Between the trimmed V and J ends, which lost 6 bases and 0 bases, there was a span of 12 bases. The CDR3 sequence is 15 residues long. The CDR3 DNA sequence: TGTGCCAGTAGGGACACCGTTTATAGCAATCAGCCCCAGCATTTT. It is translated as CASRDTVYSNQPQHF. The full variable domain, rest sourced from reference TRBV19 and TRBJ1-5, is DGGITQSPKYLFRKEGQNVTLSCEQNLNHDAMYWYRQDPGQGLRLIYYSQIVNDFQKGDIAEGYSVSREKKESFPLTVTSAQKNPTAFYLCASRDTVYSNQPQHFGDGTRLSIL.

The chain couples TRBV9 to TRBJ2-6; D gene ambiguous. Trimming removed 1 base at V and 0 bases at J, with 8 bases between. This CDR3 spans 16 amino acids. The germline CDR1 and CDR2 sequences are SGDLS and YYNGEE. The chain's CDR3 is CASSVTSHSGANVLTF. CDR3 nucleotide sequence: TGTGCCAGCAGCGTAACATCCCACTCTGGGGCCAACGTCCTGACTTTC.

This sequence joins TRBV2 and TRBJ2-3; tentatively, D is TRBD1 (6 bases). This CDR3 has 15 amino acids. Germline values: CDR1 SNHLY, CDR2 FYNNEI. The ends were cut back, 11 bases at V and 0 bases at J, with 18 bases in the middle. This chain's CDR3 is CAGKNRARSTDTQYF. For the CDR3, the DNA is TGTGCCGGAAAAAACAGGGCCCGTAGCACAGATACGCAGTATTTT.